Sequencing of this T cell receptor beta chain was carried out in a study of blood T cell repertoires in COVID-19 (dated by TCRdb to between 2020 and 2021). General notes on the study: Collaborator samples came from the United States, Italy and Spain and covered acute and convalescent phases of COVID-19. The prospective study material was composed of cDNA or gDNA derived from T cells, B-cell-depleted T cells, or PBMCs. The dataset comprised deeply sampled blood TCRbeta repertoires from subjects exposed to, actively infected with, or recovered from COVID-19. A freely available public database, intended as a resource for researchers studying the immune response to SARS-CoV-2, is where the repertoires were released. The samples were drawn from two sources: the first 160 participants of the ongoing ImmuneRACE study, and over 1,000 subjects contributed by 6 global collaborators. A de-identified subject ID, COVID-19 status, age in years and sex were almost always included in the sample metadata. Where HLA class I and class II types were available, the types were taken from metadata supplied by the sample provider, not from assay-based typing. On the study overall, not on this receptor specifically: Clinical and demographic metadata were provided uncurated, with the amount varying by source and participant.

Collaborating institutions collected whole blood in K2EDTA tubes following their own protocols. For TCRbeta analysis, collaborator samples were shipped as frozen whole blood, as isolated PBMCs, or as DNA extracted from either sample type. TCRbeta CDR3 regions were amplified from genomic DNA using the immunoSEQ Assay, a bias-controlled multiplex PCR. In the paper's pipeline: Within the assay, amplification of reference gene primers was used to estimate how many nucleated cells each sample contained. To quantify the absolute abundance of each unique TCRbeta CDR3 rearrangement, sequence reads were collapsed and filtered. For each sample, productive Simpson clonality was calculated as the square root of Simpson's diversity index over productive rearrangements. Entries here come from immuneACCESS through TCRdb and include only in-frame sequences with V and J called. Some clones fail to appear in such tables; in the studies checked, an unresolved V gene covers under half of the shortfall, and the cause of the remainder is unknown. V, J and clone size reflect that table, while D and trimming were determined from the DNA. In all, the sample holds around 170,000 clones, and less than 90% of those were seen once. Together, the top ten hold roughly 13% of the sample.

Including the terminal cysteine and phenylalanine, the CDR3 comprises 15 residues. CDR3 DNA only is kept here, 45 bases in frame from base 1. The germline V gene sets CDR1 to SGHTA and CDR2 to FQGNSA. V is cut by 5 bases and J by 7 bases, and the space between the germline ends is 17 bases. This clone was counted between two and nine times. The specificity of this receptor is unknown. No clone much larger than this one lies a single base away; base qualities are absent. This TCR was recovered from a man younger than 30 with active or convalescent COVID-19. Sequenced: peripheral blood. The rearranged segments are TRBV7-2 and TRBJ1-4, with no confidently assigned D gene. The DNA reads as follows: TGTGCCAGCAGCCCATCTGGACCTGGGAGTGAAAAACTGTTTTTT. It translates as CASSPSGPGSEKLFF.